This note documents a single T cell receptor (beta chain) sequence. No antigen is known for it. MiXCR, run by TCRdb on the reads, gives a single entry per CDR3 protein. Among around 900,000 distinct CDR3 sequences listed, around a third were seen once. Per the germline V gene, CDR1 is SNHLY and CDR2 is FYNNEI. Trimming took off 9 bases at V and 4 bases at J, with 15 bases between the two ends. This CDR3 spans 13 amino acids. The data belong to a study of T cell repertoires in cytomegalovirus infection. Across the study: The study used recently identified HLA-C-restricted and well-studied HLA-B-restricted CMV epitopes. Both CMV infection and a matching HLA type were indicated by public TCR beta signatures.

Findings and caveats of the study: CMV carriers with the relevant HLA were identified by cumulative public TCR beta family frequency. The response measured ex vivo was dominated by TCR beta clonotypes (HLA-C-restricted and CMV-specific).

The gene calls are TRBV2 and TRBJ1-1, with D possibly being TRBD1 (5 bases). The material was cultured CD8+ T cells from PBMCs, obtained from culture after CMV antigen stimulation. The clonotype originates from a human donor in good health (CMV status not recorded). Some clones in this sample may be carry-over from other donors' samples. CDR3 coding DNA: TGTGCCAGATGGATTGCCGGGGGCACTGAAGCTTTCTTT. It translates to CARWIAGGTEAFF.